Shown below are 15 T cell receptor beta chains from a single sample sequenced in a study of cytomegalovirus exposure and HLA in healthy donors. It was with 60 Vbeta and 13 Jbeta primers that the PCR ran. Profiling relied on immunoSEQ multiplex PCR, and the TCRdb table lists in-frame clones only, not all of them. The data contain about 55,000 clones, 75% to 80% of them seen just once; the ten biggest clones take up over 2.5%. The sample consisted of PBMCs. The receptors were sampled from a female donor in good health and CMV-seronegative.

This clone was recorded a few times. The CDR3 loop reads CASSQDAGAYGYTF. In DNA form, the CDR3 reads TGTGCCAGCAGCCAAGATGCAGGGGCGTATGGCTACACCTTC. This chain connects TRBV4-2 to TRBJ1-2, with D possibly being TRBD1 (6 bases). The CDR3 spans 14 residues. Germline V gene lookup returns CDR1 LGHNA and CDR2 YNFKEQ. V dropped 0 bases and J dropped 5 bases, with 10 bases sitting between them.

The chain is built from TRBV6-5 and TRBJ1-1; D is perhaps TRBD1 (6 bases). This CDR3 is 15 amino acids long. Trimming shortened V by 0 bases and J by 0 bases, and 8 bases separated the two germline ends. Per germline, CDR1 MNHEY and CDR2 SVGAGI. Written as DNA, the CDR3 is TGTGCCAGCAGTTACTCGGGGGCCGTGAACACTGAAGCTTTCTTT. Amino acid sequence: CASSYSGAVNTEAFF.

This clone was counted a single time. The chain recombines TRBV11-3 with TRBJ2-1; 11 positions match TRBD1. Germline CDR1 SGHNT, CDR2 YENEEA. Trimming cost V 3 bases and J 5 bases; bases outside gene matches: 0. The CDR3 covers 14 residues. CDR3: CASSLGQGDNEQFF. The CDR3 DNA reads TGTGCCAGCAGCTTGGGACAGGGGGACAATGAGCAGTTCTTC.

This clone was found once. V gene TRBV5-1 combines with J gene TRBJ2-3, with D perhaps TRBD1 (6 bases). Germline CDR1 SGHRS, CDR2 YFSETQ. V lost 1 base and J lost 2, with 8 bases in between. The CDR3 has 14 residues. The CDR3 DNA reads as TGCGCCAGCAGCTTGACAGGGTACACAGATACGCAGTATTTT. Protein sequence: CASSLTGYTDTQYF.

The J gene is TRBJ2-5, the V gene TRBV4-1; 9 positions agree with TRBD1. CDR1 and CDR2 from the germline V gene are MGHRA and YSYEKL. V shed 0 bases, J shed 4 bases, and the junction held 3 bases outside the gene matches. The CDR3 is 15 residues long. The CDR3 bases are TGCGCCAGCAGCCAAGATTTGGACAGGGGAGAGACCCAGTACTTC. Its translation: CASSQDLDRGETQYF.

The CDR3 loop reads CASSLQPWDRGKNTEAFF. The CDR3 coding sequence is TGTGCCAGCAGCCTCCAGCCCTGGGACAGGGGGAAGAACACTGAAGCTTTCTTT. The chain combines TRBV7-3 with TRBJ1-1; TRBD1 matches 11 bases. The CDR3 has 18 residues. V trimming: 5 bases; J trimming: 1 base; junction bases outside the gene matches: 12. Germline V CDR1 and CDR2: SGHTA, FQGTGA.

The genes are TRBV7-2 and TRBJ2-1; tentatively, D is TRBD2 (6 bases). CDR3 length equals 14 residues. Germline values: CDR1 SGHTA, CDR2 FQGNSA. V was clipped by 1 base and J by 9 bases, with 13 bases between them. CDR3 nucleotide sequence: TGTGCCAGCAGCTTAGGACTAGAGATGGGTGAGCAGTTCTTC. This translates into CASSLGLEMGEQFF.

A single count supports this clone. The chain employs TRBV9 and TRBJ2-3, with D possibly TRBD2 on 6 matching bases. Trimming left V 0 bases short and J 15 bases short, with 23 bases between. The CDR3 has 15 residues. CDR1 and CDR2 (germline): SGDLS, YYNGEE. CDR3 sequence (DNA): TGTGCCAGCAGCGTAGAAGTGTCCGGAGGGGCGCGTCAATATTTT. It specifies CASSVEVSGGARQYF.

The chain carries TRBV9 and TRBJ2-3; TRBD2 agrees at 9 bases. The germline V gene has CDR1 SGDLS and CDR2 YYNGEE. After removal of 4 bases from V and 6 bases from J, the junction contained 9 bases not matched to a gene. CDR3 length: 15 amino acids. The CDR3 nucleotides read TGTGCCAGCAGCTTAGGACTAGCGCTGCAGGATACGCAGTATTTT. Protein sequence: CASSLGLALQDTQYF.

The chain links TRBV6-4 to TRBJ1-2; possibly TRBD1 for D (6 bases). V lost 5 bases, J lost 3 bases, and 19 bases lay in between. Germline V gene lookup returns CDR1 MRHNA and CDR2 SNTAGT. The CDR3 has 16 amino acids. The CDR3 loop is CASSSGHPGPHYGYTF. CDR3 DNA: TGTGCCAGCAGTTCGGGACACCCTGGGCCCCACTATGGCTACACCTTC.

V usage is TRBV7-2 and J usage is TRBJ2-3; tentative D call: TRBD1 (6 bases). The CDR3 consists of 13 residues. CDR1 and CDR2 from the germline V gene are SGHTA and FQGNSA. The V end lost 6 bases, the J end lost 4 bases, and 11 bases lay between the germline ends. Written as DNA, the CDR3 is TGTGCCAGCAGTCGACAGGTTTCAGATACGCAGTATTTT. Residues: CASSRQVSDTQYF. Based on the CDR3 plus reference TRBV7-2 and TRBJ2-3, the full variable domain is GAGVSQSPSNKVTEKGKDVELRCDPISGHTALYWYRQSLGQGLEFLIYFQGNSAPDKSGLPSDRFSAERTGGSVSTLTIQRTQQEDSAVYLCASSRQVSDTQYFGPGTRLTVL.

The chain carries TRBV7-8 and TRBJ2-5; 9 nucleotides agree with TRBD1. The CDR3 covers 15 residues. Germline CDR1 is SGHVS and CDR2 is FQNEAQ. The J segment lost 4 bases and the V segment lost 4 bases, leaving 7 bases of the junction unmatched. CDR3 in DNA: TGTGCCAGCAGCTCGGGGACAGGGTGGGGAGAGACCCAGTACTTC. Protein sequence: CASSSGTGWGETQYF.

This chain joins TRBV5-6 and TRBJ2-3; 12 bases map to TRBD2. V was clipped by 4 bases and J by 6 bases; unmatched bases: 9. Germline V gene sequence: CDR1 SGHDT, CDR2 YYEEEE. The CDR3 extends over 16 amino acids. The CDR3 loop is CASSLQTSGSVDTQYF. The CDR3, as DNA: TGTGCCAGCAGCCTCCAGACTAGCGGGAGCGTGGATACGCAGTATTTT.

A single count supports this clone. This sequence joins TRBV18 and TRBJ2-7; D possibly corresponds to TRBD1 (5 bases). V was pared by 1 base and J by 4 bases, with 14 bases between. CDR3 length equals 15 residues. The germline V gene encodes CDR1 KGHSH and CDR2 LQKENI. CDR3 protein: CASSPQSGKSYEQYF. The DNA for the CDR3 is TGTGCCAGCTCACCACAGTCAGGGAAGTCGTACGAGCAGTACTTC.

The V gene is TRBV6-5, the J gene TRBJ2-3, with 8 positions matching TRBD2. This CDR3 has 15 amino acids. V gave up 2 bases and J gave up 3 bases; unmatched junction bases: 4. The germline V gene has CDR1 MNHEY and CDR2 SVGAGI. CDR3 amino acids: CASSYVAGSTDTQYF. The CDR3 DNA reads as TGTGCCAGCAGTTACGTAGCGGGGTCGACAGATACGCAGTATTTT.